This T cell receptor beta chain was sequenced in a study of blood T cell repertoires in COVID-19. On the study more broadly: COVID-19 samples, acute and convalescent, were from the United States, Italy and Spain. The cDNA or gDNA used as material had been derived from T cells, B-cell-depleted T cells, or PBMCs.

The assay was immunoSEQ multiplex PCR, and TCRdb's table has in-frame clones only and misses some. Of 14,000 to 15,000 clones detected, over 65% appear once; the ten largest clones hold more than 14%. The CDR3 runs 15 residues. Sequenced input: peripheral blood. This receptor was taken from a human donor in a cohort sampled during active COVID-19. This chain joins TRBV21-1 and TRBJ2-1; the table's D gene call, TRBD2, was not cross checked with the DNA. TRBV21-1 is described as a pseudogene. The CDR3 region has the DNA TGTGCCAGCAGTAAACTAGCGGACTCGGGAAATGAGCAGTTCTTC. Encoded protein: CASSKLADSGNEQFF.